The 30 T cell receptor beta chains below were found in one sample sequenced in a study of CD8+CD57+ T cells in acquired aplastic anemia. Profiling that covered TCR beta VDJ and CDR3 relied on genomic DNA as its template. TCRdb reprocessed the reads with MiXCR, giving one entry per CDR3 protein. The sample carries approximately 180,000 distinct CDR3 sequences, around 48% recorded once. Whoever was chosen for sequencing had shown CD8+CD57+ cell expansion by flow cytometry. Material for sequencing was sorted CD4+, CD8+, or CD8+CD57+ T cells (not recorded which) from PBMCs. The origin of the receptors is a human donor with aplastic anemia.

This clonotype was counted many times. The chain links TRBV5-1 to TRBJ2-3; 9 bases map to TRBD1. The V segment lost 4 bases and the J segment 5 bases; nucleotides outside the gene matches: 5. Germline V lookup: CDR1 SGHRS, CDR2 YFSETQ. CDR3 length equals 14 residues. The CDR3 region is CASSRTGVGDTQYF. The CDR3 DNA follows: TGCGCCAGCAGCCGGACAGGGGTCGGAGATACGCAGTATTTT.

Remarks on this clonotype: A read error may explain this, as a much larger clone is one base away. V gene TRBV6-1 combines with J gene TRBJ1-2, with a weak D call TRBD1 (5 bases). The CDR3 is made up of 13 amino acids. V lost 10 bases to trimming and J lost 2 bases, with 14 bases between them. In germline, CDR1 is MNHNS, CDR2 SASEGT. The chain's CDR3 is CAISRQSNYGYTF. The DNA for the CDR3 is TGTGCCATCTCTAGACAGTCCAACTATGGCTACACCTTC.

This clonotype appeared many times. The J gene is TRBJ2-3, the V gene TRBV11-2; 7 bases align to TRBD1. CDR3 length: 19 amino acids. Germline-derived CDR1 and CDR2 are SGHAT and FQNNGV. The V gene end was trimmed by 3 bases and the J gene end by 0 bases; junction bases not matched to a gene: 15. In DNA, the CDR3 is TGTGCCAGCAGCTTCGAGGAACAGGGGACCATTACTAGCACAGATACGCAGTATTTT. Translated: CASSFEEQGTITSTDTQYF.

This clonotype occurred many times. The V gene is TRBV19, the J gene TRBJ2-1; D not certain. The germline gives CDR1 LNHDA, CDR2 SQIVND (reference sequence). The CDR3 is 11 amino acids. Trimming shortened V by 7 bases and J by 4 bases, and 5 bases separated the two germline ends. This CDR3 is CASMEYNEQFF. CDR3 DNA sequence: TGTGCCAGTATGGAGTACAATGAGCAGTTCTTC.

This clonotype was observed a few times. The gene calls are TRBV20-1 and TRBJ2-7; tentative D call: TRBD1 (6 bases). The CDR3 has 14 amino acids. V lost 2 bases, J lost 3 bases, and 14 bases lay in between. The germline CDR1 and CDR2 sequences are DFQATT and SNEGSKA (reference sequence). CDR3 amino acids: CSARLTGVDYEQYF. The CDR3 nucleotides are TGCAGTGCTAGACTGACAGGCGTCGACTACGAGCAGTACTTC.

This clonotype was observed once. This rearrangement joins TRBV11-2 to TRBJ2-5, with 7 bases lining up with TRBD1. Germline V gene lookup returns CDR1 SGHAT and CDR2 FQNNGV. Trimming at V came to 5 bases and at J to 5 bases, leaving 8 bases not matched to a gene. The CDR3 consists of 14 residues. CDR3 coding DNA: TGTGCCAGCAGCATAACAGGGGCGCGGGAGACCCAGTACTTC. This codes for CASSITGARETQYF.

The chain employs TRBV7-8 and TRBJ1-6; 7 bases are a match to TRBD1. CDR3 size: 16 residues. Germline lookup yields CDR1 SGHVS and CDR2 FQNEAQ. Germline trimming cut 5 bases from V and 4 bases from J; bases unmatched to any gene: 8. The CDR3 sequence is CASSDGQDLYNSPLHF. Written as DNA, the CDR3 is TGTGCCAGCAGCGACGGACAGGACCTTTATAATTCACCCCTCCACTTT. The full variable domain, its missing parts supplied by reference TRBV7-8 and TRBJ1-6, is GAGVSQSPRYKVAKRGQDVALRCDPISGHVSLFWYQQALGQGPEFLTYFQNEAQLDKSGLPSDRFFAERPEGSVSTLKIQRTQQEDSAVYLCASSDGQDLYNSPLHFGNGTRLTVT.

A word on this clonotype: Its ends do not fully match the called genes, so a read error is possible. CDR3 sequence reads: CASTRGQDYRENQYF. As DNA, the CDR3 is TGCGCCAGCACCAGAGGACAGGACTACCGAGAGAACCAGTACTTC. The chain employs TRBV10-2 and TRBJ2-5; TRBD1 is a possible D gene (7 bases). Germline V gene sequence: CDR1 WSHSY, CDR2 SAAADI. The CDR3 totals 15 residues.

The V call is TRBV20-1, the J call TRBJ2-3; tentative D call: TRBD2 (6 bases). Trimming took 6 bases from V and 0 from J, leaving 13 bases between them. The germline V gene has CDR1 DFQATT and CDR2 SNEGSKA (reference sequence). The CDR3 runs 14 residues. The CDR3 sequence is CSADWGVSTDTQYF. The CDR3 DNA reads TGCAGTGCAGACTGGGGGGTTAGCACAGATACGCAGTATTTT.

This clonotype was picked up a small number of times. The gene calls are TRBV10-3 and TRBJ2-7; D gene unclear. The V gene's germline CDR1 is ENHRY and CDR2 SYGVKD. CDR3 size: 13 residues. V was trimmed by 0 bases and J by 10 bases, leaving 13 bases between them. The CDR3 sequence: CAISESVSRGQYF. The CDR3 region has the DNA TGTGCCATCAGTGAGTCTGTTTCCCGAGGACAGTACTTC.

CDR3 sequence reads: CSGTEGDTEAFF. In nucleotides, the CDR3 is TGCAGCGGGACAGAGGGAGACACTGAAGCTTTCTTT. This chain joins TRBV20-1 and TRBJ1-1, with 7 bases fitting TRBD1. The CDR3 is 12 residues long. From germline, CDR1 is DFQATT and CDR2 SNEGSKA (reference sequence).

Comments on this clonotype: Its ends do not fully match the called genes, so a read error is possible. The V gene is TRBV7-2, the J gene TRBJ2-7, with 7 bases lining up with TRBD2. This CDR3 contains 14 residues. Looked up from germline, CDR1 is SGHTA and CDR2 is FQGNSA. As DNA, the CDR3 is TGCGCCAGCAGCTTCAGGAGCGGGGTGAACGAGCAGTACTTC. This encodes CASSFRSGVNEQYF.

The CDR3 spells CASSQDRVEQYF. CDR3 coding DNA: TGTGCCAGCAGCCAGGACAGAGTTGAGCAGTACTTC. J is TRBJ2-7 and V is TRBV12-3 or TRBV12-4; maybe TRBD1 (6 bases). The length of the CDR3 is 12 residues. V was trimmed by 6 bases and J by 7 bases, leaving 13 bases between them.

This clonotype was detected many times. The chain combines TRBV5-1 with TRBJ1-2; 8 bases match TRBD1. Losses at the gene ends were 4 bases for V and 6 bases for J; bases not matched to a gene: 14. The germline V gene has CDR1 SGHRS and CDR2 YFSETQ. The CDR3 is 16 amino acids. The CDR3 protein is CASSRGDTGGGDGYTF. In DNA, the CDR3 is TGCGCCAGCAGCCGGGGGGACACAGGGGGTGGTGATGGCTACACCTTC.

Details on this clonotype: With a much larger clone just one base away, this may be a read error. The chain joins TRBV14 to TRBJ2-2, with TRBD1 identical over 10 bases. Germline assignment: CDR1 SGHDN and CDR2 FVKESK. The CDR3 is made up of 17 amino acids. Here the CDR3 reads CASSPGTGARGSGELSF. The CDR3 nucleotides read TGTGCCAGCAGTCCCGGGACAGGGGCCCGCGGGTCCGGGGAGCTGTCTTTT. Based on the CDR3 plus reference TRBV14 and TRBJ2-2, the full variable domain is EAGVTQFPSHSVIEKGQTVTLRCDPISGHDNLYWYRRVMGKEIKFLLHFVKESKQDESGMPNNRFLAERTGGTYSTLKVQPAELEDSGVYFCASSPGTGARGSGELSFGEGSRLTVL.

This clonotype was observed at least ten times. The chain carries TRBV6-1 and TRBJ2-3; D gene unclear. V was trimmed by 2 bases and J by 4 bases, leaving 1 base between them. The CDR3 totals 11 residues. CDR1 is MNHNS, CDR2 SASEGT, per germline. The CDR3 loop is CASSEPDTQYF. The CDR3 nucleotides are TGTGCCAGCAGTGAACCAGATACGCAGTATTTT.

The V call is TRBV20-1, the J call TRBJ2-1; 13 bases are a match to TRBD2. The V gene end was trimmed by 7 bases and the J gene end by 7 bases; junction bases not matched to a gene: 4. This CDR3 is 13 amino acids long. CDR1 is DFQATT, CDR2 SNEGSKA, per germline (reference sequence). The CDR3 spells CSVRGLAGNEQFF. As DNA, the CDR3 is TGCAGTGTCAGGGGACTAGCGGGGAATGAGCAGTTCTTC.

This clonotype was found many times. The gene calls are TRBV25-1 and TRBJ2-2; D gene ambiguous. Germline V gene data show CDR1 as MGHDK and CDR2 as SYGVNS. Trimming stripped 5 bases from V and 6 bases from J, with 4 bases between. The CDR3 is 11 residues long. DNA for the CDR3: TGTGCCAGCAGTATTGCCGGGGAGCTGTTTTTT. It translates to CASSIAGELFF.

This clonotype was picked up many times. The chain employs TRBV12-3 or TRBV12-4 and TRBJ2-3; tentatively, D is TRBD1 (6 bases). CDR3 size: 13 residues. V lost 6 bases and J lost 4, with 11 bases in between. CDR3 protein: CASRGGAADTQYF. DNA for the CDR3: TGTGCCAGCAGAGGGGGTGCGGCAGATACGCAGTATTTT.

Concerning this clonotype itself: The CDR3 ends on some other residue instead of the conserved phenylalanine or tryptophan, so this is likely a read error. V and J are TRBV3-1 and TRBJ2-3; 12 bases line up with TRBD2. The junction had 1 base not matched to a gene; V was cut back by 3 bases and J by 3 bases. The germline V gene has CDR1 LGHDT and CDR2 YNNKEL (reference sequence). CDR3 length equals 15 residues. As DNA, the CDR3 is TGTGCCAGCAGCCAGACTAGCGGGGGTACAGATACGCAGTATCTT. Protein sequence: CASSQTSGGTDTQYL.

This chain uses TRBV3-1 with TRBJ2-3; D perhaps matches TRBD2 (7 bases). The length of the CDR3 is 16 residues. Trimming left V 1 base short and J 0 bases short, with 11 bases between. Germline CDR1 LGHDT, CDR2 YNNKEL (reference sequence). The CDR3 nucleotides are TGTGCCAGCAGCCAAGGCGGGGGCTTCAGCACAGATACGCAGTATTTT. Amino acid sequence: CASSQGGGFSTDTQYF.

This clonotype has just one count. The chain combines TRBV27 with TRBJ1-4; D is unclear. CDR3 length: 13 residues. CDR1 is MNHEY, CDR2 SMNVEV, per germline (reference sequence). The V and J ends lost 6 bases and 10 bases respectively, with 15 bases between them. CDR3 region: CASSVEIRAKLFF. The CDR3 nucleotides are TGTGCCAGCAGCGTGGAGATCCGGGCAAAACTGTTTTTT.

A few counts support this clonotype. The chain employs TRBV19 and TRBJ1-1; no clear D. In germline, CDR1 is LNHDA, CDR2 SQIVND (reference sequence). The CDR3 has 12 residues. Trimming pared 6 bases from V and 1 base from J, leaving 6 bases between. Written as DNA, the CDR3 is TGTGCCAGTAGGATCCCGAACACTGAAGCTTTCTTT. It translates to CASRIPNTEAFF.

This clonotype was counted at least ten times. The rearrangement joins TRBV5-4 to TRBJ1-1, with TRBD1 identical over 7 bases. V shed 0 bases and J 3 bases; nucleotides not matched to a gene: 8. The germline V gene has CDR1 SGHNT and CDR2 YYREEE (reference sequence). The CDR3 totals 16 residues. CDR3 nucleotides: TGTGCCAGCAGCTTGGGGAGACAGGGCCTAGACACTGAAGCTTTCTTT. Its translation is CASSLGRQGLDTEAFF. Full variable domain (rest looked up from reference TRBV5-4 and TRBJ1-1): ETGVTQSPTHLIKTRGQQVTLRCSSQSGHNTVSWYQQALGQGPQFIFQYYREEENGRGNFPPRFSGLQFPNYSSELNVNALELDDSALYLCASSLGRQGLDTEAFFGQGTRLTVV.

A word on this clonotype: A single base separates this from a much larger clone, so it may be a read error. The chain joins TRBV2 to TRBJ2-2, with D possibly matching TRBD2 (6 bases). This CDR3 has 13 amino acids. Between the trimmed V and J ends, which lost 7 bases and 5 bases, there was a span of 11 bases. The germline CDR1 and CDR2 sequences are SNHLY and FYNNEI. CDR3 nucleotide sequence: TGTGCCAGCAATTGGGGGAGGACCGGGGAGCTGTTTTTT. Residues: CASNWGRTGELFF.

Ten or more counts support this clonotype. The chain couples TRBV5-1 to TRBJ2-7, with 7 nucleotides matching TRBD2. The junction had 7 bases not matched to a gene; V was cut back by 4 bases and J by 0 bases. The CDR3 covers 15 residues. The germline gives CDR1 SGHRS, CDR2 YFSETQ. The CDR3 sequence: CASSLPGTNSYEQYF. The CDR3 DNA sequence: TGCGCCAGCAGCCTACCCGGGACTAACTCCTACGAGCAGTACTTC.

The gene calls are TRBV7-9 and TRBJ2-2, with D possibly called TRBD1 or TRBD2 (5 bases each). CDR3 length: 15 amino acids. The V end was cut by 5 bases, the J end by 6 bases, with 16 bases between. From germline, CDR1 is SEHNR and CDR2 FQNEAQ (reference sequence). CDR3 sequence (DNA): TGTGCCAGCAGCCCAAGCTCCGGGGCGGCCGGGGAGCTGTTTTTT. This codes for CASSPSSGAAGELFF.

The table lists this clonotype with a few counts. This chain links TRBV4-1 with TRBJ1-1; D is perhaps TRBD1 (5 bases). V lost 1 base to trimming and J lost 6 bases, with 12 bases between them. CDR3 length equals 14 residues. Germline V gives CDR1 MGHRA, CDR2 YSYEKL. Written as DNA, the CDR3 is TGCGCCAGCAGCCAAGTGCCCGGGACGGCTGAAGCTTTCTTT. It translates to CASSQVPGTAEAFF.

In the case of this clonotype: The missing conserved phenylalanine or tryptophan at the end of this CDR3 makes a read error likely. This chain links TRBV19 with TRBJ1-6; 10 bases align to TRBD1. In germline, CDR1 is LNHDA, CDR2 SQIVND (reference sequence). There are 15 residues in the CDR3. CDR3: CASTDRGRHNSPLHS. CDR3 nucleotide sequence: TGTGCCAGTACTGACAGGGGGCGGCATAATTCACCACTCCACTCT.

Comment on this clonotype: One end of the junction varies from germline; a read error may be responsible. The chain uses TRBV7-2 and TRBJ1-1; tentative D call: TRBD1 (5 bases). CDR3 size: 14 residues. Germline CDR1 SGHTA, CDR2 FQGNSA. The CDR3 spells CASSLEGWSTEAFF. CDR3 sequence (DNA): TGTGCCAGCAGTTTAGAGGGGTGGAGCACTGAAGCTTTCTTT.